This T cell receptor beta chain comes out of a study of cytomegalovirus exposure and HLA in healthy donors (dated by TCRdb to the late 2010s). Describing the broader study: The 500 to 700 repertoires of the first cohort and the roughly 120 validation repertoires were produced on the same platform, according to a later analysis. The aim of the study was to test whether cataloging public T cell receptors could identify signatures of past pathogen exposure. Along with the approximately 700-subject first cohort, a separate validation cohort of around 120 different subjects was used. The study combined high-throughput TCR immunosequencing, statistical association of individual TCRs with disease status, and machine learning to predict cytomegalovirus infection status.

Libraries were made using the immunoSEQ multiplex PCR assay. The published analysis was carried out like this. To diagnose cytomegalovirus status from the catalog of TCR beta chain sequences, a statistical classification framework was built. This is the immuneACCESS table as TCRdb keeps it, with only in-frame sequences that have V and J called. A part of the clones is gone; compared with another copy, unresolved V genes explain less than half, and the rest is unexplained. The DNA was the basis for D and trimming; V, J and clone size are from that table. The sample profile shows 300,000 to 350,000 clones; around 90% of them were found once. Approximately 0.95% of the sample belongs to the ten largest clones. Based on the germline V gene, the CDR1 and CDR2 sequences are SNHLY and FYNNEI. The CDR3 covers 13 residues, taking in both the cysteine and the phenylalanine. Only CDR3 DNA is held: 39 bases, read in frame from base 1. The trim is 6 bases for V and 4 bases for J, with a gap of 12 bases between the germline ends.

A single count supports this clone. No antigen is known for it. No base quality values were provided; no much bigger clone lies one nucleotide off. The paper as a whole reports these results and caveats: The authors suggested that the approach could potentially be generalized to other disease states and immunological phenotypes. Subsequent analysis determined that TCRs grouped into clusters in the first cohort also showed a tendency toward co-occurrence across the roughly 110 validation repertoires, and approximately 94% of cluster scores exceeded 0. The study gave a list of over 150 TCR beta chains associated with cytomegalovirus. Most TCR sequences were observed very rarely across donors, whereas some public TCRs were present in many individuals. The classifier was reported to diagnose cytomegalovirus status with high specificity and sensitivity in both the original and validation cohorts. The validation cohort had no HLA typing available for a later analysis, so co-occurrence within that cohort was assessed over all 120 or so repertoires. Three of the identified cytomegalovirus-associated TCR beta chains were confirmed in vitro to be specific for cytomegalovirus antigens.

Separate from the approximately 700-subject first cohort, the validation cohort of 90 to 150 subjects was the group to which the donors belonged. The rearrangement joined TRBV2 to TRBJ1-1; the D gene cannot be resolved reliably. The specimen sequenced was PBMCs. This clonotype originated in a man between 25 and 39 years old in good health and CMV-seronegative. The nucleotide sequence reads TGTGCCAGCAGCGGGAAAGTTGGCACTGAAGCTTTCTTT. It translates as CASSGKVGTEAFF.